This T cell receptor beta chain was identified in a study of blood T cell repertoires in COVID-19. In the study overall: PBMCs, B-cell-depleted T cells, or T cells were the source of the cDNA or gDNA that made up the material.

In the original processing: Nucleated cell number was recorded as an estimate derived from reference gene primer amplification. Profiled with immunoSEQ multiplex PCR; TCRdb holds only in-frame clones, not every one. From that table come the V and J calls and clone size; the DNA was used to work out D and trimming. The sample shows hundreds of thousands of clones, roughly 90% of them seen only once. Looked up from germline, CDR1 is SEHNR and CDR2 is FQNEAQ (reference sequence). V lost 4 bases and J lost 0; bases outside the gene matches: 12. The CDR3 is made up of 17 amino acids. This chain connects TRBV7-9 to TRBJ2-7; TRBD2 aligns across 7 bases. The specimen was PBMCs or T cells enriched from blood (not recorded which). The clonotype originates from a man in his 60s who had recovered from COVID-19. The CDR3 protein is CASSWGGQGGNSYEQYF. CDR3 sequence (DNA): TGTGCCAGCAGCTGGGGGGGTCAGGGAGGGAACTCCTACGAGCAGTACTTC.